This entry is about one TCR beta chain. Its antigen is unknown. The sample is drawn from a study of Ad26.COV2.S vaccination and SARS-CoV-2 variants. The germline V gene encodes CDR1 MNHEY and CDR2 SVGAGI. The ends were cut back, 4 bases at V and 8 bases at J, with 14 bases in the middle. The CDR3 runs to 13 residues. Libraries were prepared by immunoSEQ multiplex PCR; TCRdb keeps only in-frame clonotypes and omits some of them. The table shows 180,000 or so clones, with approximately 88% occurring only once. Notes on the study in general: It was reported that spike-specific CD8+ and CD4+ T cell responses were substantially broad after vaccination. It is possible that the TCR breadth and depth analyses underestimated the total T cell responses. Vaccine and placebo groups showed comparable non-spike TCR breadth.

This sequence originates from a human donor who had recovered from COVID-19. The V gene is TRBV6-5, the J gene TRBJ1-2; D is unclear. The sequencing here drew on peripheral blood, taken after recovery from COVID-19. This CDR3 reads CASSLGRFGGYTF. In nucleotides, the CDR3 is TGTGCCAGCAGTTTAGGAAGGTTCGGCGGCTACACCTTC.